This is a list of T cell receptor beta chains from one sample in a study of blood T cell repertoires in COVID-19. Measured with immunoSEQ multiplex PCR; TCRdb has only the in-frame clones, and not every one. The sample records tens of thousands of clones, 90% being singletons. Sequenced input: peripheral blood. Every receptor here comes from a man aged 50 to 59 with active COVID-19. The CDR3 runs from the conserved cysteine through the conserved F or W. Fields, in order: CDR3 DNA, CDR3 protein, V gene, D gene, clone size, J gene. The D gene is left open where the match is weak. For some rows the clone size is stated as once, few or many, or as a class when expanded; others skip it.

CDR3nt: TGTGCCAGCAGTAGGTCGGGACTAGCTCAAGAGACCCAGTACTTC
CDR3aa: CASSRSGLAQETQYF
v_gene: TRBV6-6
d_gene: TRBD2
abundance: -
j_gene: TRBJ2-5

CDR3nt: TGTGCCAGCAGCTTTAGGGAGCGTGAACAAGCTGAAGCTTTCTTT
CDR3aa: CASSFREREQAEAFF
v_gene: TRBV5-6
d_gene: -
abundance: -
j_gene: TRBJ1-1

CDR3nt: TGTGCCAGCAGCTTGGGTGGGACAGGGGTCATGAACACTGAAGCTTTCTTT
CDR3aa: CASSLGGTGVMNTEAFF
v_gene: TRBV5-5
d_gene: TRBD1
abundance: -
j_gene: TRBJ1-1

CDR3nt: TGTGCCAGCAGTTTACAGATAATGAACACTGAAGCTTTCTTT
CDR3aa: CASSLQIMNTEAFF
v_gene: TRBV6-2/TRBV6-3
d_gene: -
abundance: -
j_gene: TRBJ1-1

CDR3nt: TGTGCCAGCAGCTTGGGGGGGCGGAATAATGAAAAACTGTTTTTT
CDR3aa: CASSLGGRNNEKLFF
v_gene: TRBV7-9
d_gene: -
abundance: -
j_gene: TRBJ1-4

CDR3nt: TGTGCCAGCAGTTCCAACCACATCGAGCAGTACTTC
CDR3aa: CASSSNHIEQYF
v_gene: TRBV12-3/TRBV12-4
d_gene: -
abundance: -
j_gene: TRBJ2-7

CDR3nt: TGTGCTAGTGGTTTCGACACCAGGCGCCGTTCACCCCTCCACTTT
CDR3aa: CASGFDTRRRSPLHF
v_gene: TRBV12-5
d_gene: -
abundance: -
j_gene: TRBJ1-6

CDR3nt: TGTGCCAGCAGCCACGGGACAGGGGGCTTGACAGATACGCAGTATTTT
CDR3aa: CASSHGTGGLTDTQYF
v_gene: TRBV3-1/TRBV3-2
d_gene: TRBD1
abundance: -
j_gene: TRBJ2-3

CDR3nt: TGTGCCAGCAACACAGGACAGGGGCGCAATGCAGTCTCTGAAGCTTTCTTT
CDR3aa: CASNTGQGRNAVSEAFF
v_gene: TRBV27
d_gene: TRBD1
abundance: -
j_gene: TRBJ1-1

CDR3nt: TGTGCCACCAGCAGAGACAGGGGAGCCTACGAGCAGTACTTC
CDR3aa: CATSRDRGAYEQYF
v_gene: TRBV15
d_gene: -
abundance: -
j_gene: TRBJ2-7

CDR3nt: TGTGCCAGCAGTGAATCGACAGGGAAGAACACTGAAGCTTTCTTT
CDR3aa: CASSESTGKNTEAFF
v_gene: TRBV2
d_gene: TRBD1
abundance: -
j_gene: TRBJ1-1

CDR3nt: TGTGCCAGCAGCTTATTAGCGGCTAGCACAGATACGCAGTATTTT
CDR3aa: CASSLLAASTDTQYF
v_gene: TRBV7-2
d_gene: -
abundance: -
j_gene: TRBJ2-3

CDR3nt: TGCGCCAGCAGCGACAGGGAGAGGGGCAATCAGCCCCAGCATTTT
CDR3aa: CASSDRERGNQPQHF
v_gene: TRBV10-2
d_gene: TRBD1
abundance: few
j_gene: TRBJ1-5

CDR3nt: TGTGCCAGCAGCTTACCTGAAACCTCGGGGTCCTATGGCTACACCTTC
CDR3aa: CASSLPETSGSYGYTF
v_gene: TRBV7-2
d_gene: -
abundance: once
j_gene: TRBJ1-2

CDR3nt: TGTGCCAGCAGTTACTCGCTAGCGGGGGCCTCCTACGAGCAGTACTTC
CDR3aa: CASSYSLAGASYEQYF
v_gene: TRBV6-5
d_gene: TRBD2
abundance: -
j_gene: TRBJ2-7

CDR3nt: TGTGCCAGCAGTGGGCACGTCGGGGAGCTGTTTTTT
CDR3aa: CASSGHVGELFF
v_gene: TRBV2
d_gene: -
abundance: -
j_gene: TRBJ2-2

CDR3nt: TGCGCCAGCAGCGGCGGGACGATGAACACTGAAGCTTTCTTT
CDR3aa: CASSGGTMNTEAFF
v_gene: TRBV5-1
d_gene: -
abundance: -
j_gene: TRBJ1-1

CDR3nt: TGTGCCAGCAGCGAACTAGCGGGGGGCGGGGAGCAGTACTTC
CDR3aa: CASSELAGGGEQYF
v_gene: TRBV2
d_gene: TRBD2
abundance: -
j_gene: TRBJ2-7

CDR3nt: TGTGCCAGCAGCCTCCGGGACAGGGTGAACACTGAAGCTTTCTTT
CDR3aa: CASSLRDRVNTEAFF
v_gene: TRBV7-2
d_gene: TRBD1
abundance: -
j_gene: TRBJ1-1

CDR3nt: TGCGCCAGCAGCCTAAGCCTTCAGACTAGCGGGTACAATGAGCAGTTCTTC
CDR3aa: CASSLSLQTSGYNEQFF
v_gene: TRBV4-1
d_gene: TRBD2
abundance: -
j_gene: TRBJ2-1

CDR3nt: TGTGCCAGCAGTGAAAGCGTGGAGTGGACAGGCGAGCAGTACTTC
CDR3aa: CASSESVEWTGEQYF
v_gene: TRBV6-1
d_gene: TRBD1
abundance: -
j_gene: TRBJ2-7

CDR3nt: TGTGCCAGCAGCCTTGAGACAGGGGGTGGGGAGCAGTACTTC
CDR3aa: CASSLETGGGEQYF
v_gene: TRBV9
d_gene: TRBD1
abundance: -
j_gene: TRBJ2-7

CDR3nt: TGTGCCAGCGGACCTACAGGGGGCACTGAGCAGTTCTTC
CDR3aa: CASGPTGGTEQFF
v_gene: TRBV3-1/TRBV3-2
d_gene: TRBD1
abundance: -
j_gene: TRBJ2-1

CDR3nt: TGTGCCAGCAGTGGGACAGGGCTAATCACAGATACGCAGTATTTT
CDR3aa: CASSGTGLITDTQYF
v_gene: TRBV28
d_gene: TRBD1
abundance: -
j_gene: TRBJ2-3

CDR3nt: TGTGCCAGCAGCCCTCGGACAGGGAGGGCGTACGAGCAGTACTTC
CDR3aa: CASSPRTGRAYEQYF
v_gene: TRBV7-2
d_gene: -
abundance: -
j_gene: TRBJ2-7

CDR3nt: TGTGCCAGCAGCCCGCCAACGACAGGTCCCTTTACTAACTATGGCTACACCTTC
CDR3aa: CASSPPTTGPFTNYGYTF
v_gene: TRBV3-1/TRBV3-2
d_gene: -
abundance: once
j_gene: TRBJ1-2

CDR3nt: TGTGCCAGCAGCCCACCCCGGGGGAGCTCCTACAATGAGCAGTTCTTC
CDR3aa: CASSPPRGSSYNEQFF
v_gene: TRBV5-5
d_gene: -
abundance: once
j_gene: TRBJ2-1

CDR3nt: TGTGCCATCAATCCGGGACAGTCCTACAATGAGCAGTTCTTC
CDR3aa: CAINPGQSYNEQFF
v_gene: TRBV10-3
d_gene: TRBD1
abundance: -
j_gene: TRBJ2-1

CDR3nt: TGTGCCAGCAGCTTCGGGGGTGGCGAGACCCAGTACTTC
CDR3aa: CASSFGGGETQYF
v_gene: TRBV7-3
d_gene: -
abundance: -
j_gene: TRBJ2-5

CDR3nt: TGTGCCTGGAGCTTCACCCGCCCGGGTGGCTACACCTTC
CDR3aa: CAWSFTRPGGYTF
v_gene: TRBV30
d_gene: -
abundance: -
j_gene: TRBJ1-2

CDR3nt: TGTGCCAGCTCTACTGACGGACTTGGCTACACCTTC
CDR3aa: CASSTDGLGYTF
v_gene: TRBV18
d_gene: -
abundance: -
j_gene: TRBJ1-2

CDR3nt: TGCGCCAGCAGCTTGTGGACAGGGGGAGCAGATACGCAGTATTTT
CDR3aa: CASSLWTGGADTQYF
v_gene: TRBV5-1
d_gene: TRBD1
abundance: once
j_gene: TRBJ2-3

CDR3nt: TGTGCCAGCAGTTTCCGAGAGTCCTACGAGCAGTACTTC
CDR3aa: CASSFRESYEQYF
v_gene: TRBV27
d_gene: -
abundance: few
j_gene: TRBJ2-7

CDR3nt: TGTGCCATCAGTGCCCGGACAGCCAACACTGAAGCTTTCTTT
CDR3aa: CAISARTANTEAFF
v_gene: TRBV10-3
d_gene: -
abundance: -
j_gene: TRBJ1-1

CDR3nt: TGTGCCAGCCAGGCGGCGGGGGGGCTCAAAAACATTCAGTACTTC
CDR3aa: CASQAAGGLKNIQYF
v_gene: TRBV6-5
d_gene: TRBD2
abundance: -
j_gene: TRBJ2-4

CDR3nt: TGTGCCAGCTCACCAGGCTACCGGGGGGGTGAGCAGTACTTC
CDR3aa: CASSPGYRGGEQYF
v_gene: TRBV18
d_gene: TRBD2
abundance: -
j_gene: TRBJ2-7

CDR3nt: TGTGCCATCAGTGGCGAAGGCGGGGGATCCTACGAGCAGTACTTC
CDR3aa: CAISGEGGGSYEQYF
v_gene: TRBV10-3
d_gene: TRBD2
abundance: -
j_gene: TRBJ2-7

CDR3nt: TGTGCCAGCAGCTACAACAGGGAGTACGAGCAGTACTTC
CDR3aa: CASSYNREYEQYF
v_gene: TRBV11-2
d_gene: -
abundance: -
j_gene: TRBJ2-7

CDR3nt: TGTGCCAGCAGCTTAGTACTTCCGGGGGGTACTGACGAGCAGTACTTC
CDR3aa: CASSLVLPGGTDEQYF
v_gene: TRBV7-2
d_gene: TRBD2
abundance: -
j_gene: TRBJ2-7

CDR3nt: TGTGCCAGCAGCGTAAGGAACGGGGGGGACAATGAGCAGTTCTTC
CDR3aa: CASSVRNGGDNEQFF
v_gene: TRBV9
d_gene: TRBD2
abundance: once
j_gene: TRBJ2-1